Given below is one T cell receptor beta chain in context. Trimming cost V 4 bases and J 2 bases, with 15 bases left between them. The CDR3 runs 15 residues. Germline CDR1 and CDR2: MDHEN and SYDVKM. This record belongs to a study of OX40 agonist ivuxolimab in advanced cancers. Libraries were prepared by immunoSEQ multiplex PCR; TCRdb keeps only in-frame clonotypes and omits some of them. Counted here are tens of thousands of clones, around three quarters occurring once; the ten biggest clones make up 4% to 4.5%. This specimen was CD4+ or CD8+ T cells sorted from blood, taken in a trial of the OX40 agonist ivuxolimab. The sequence derives from an adult with an advanced solid tumor such as melanoma, head and neck, liver or kidney cancer. The chain is built from TRBV28 and TRBJ2-7, with D tentatively TRBD1 (7 bases). CDR3 protein: CASSWTGGGTYEQYF. The CDR3 nucleotides are TGTGCCAGCAGTTGGACAGGAGGGGGGACCTACGAGCAGTACTTC.